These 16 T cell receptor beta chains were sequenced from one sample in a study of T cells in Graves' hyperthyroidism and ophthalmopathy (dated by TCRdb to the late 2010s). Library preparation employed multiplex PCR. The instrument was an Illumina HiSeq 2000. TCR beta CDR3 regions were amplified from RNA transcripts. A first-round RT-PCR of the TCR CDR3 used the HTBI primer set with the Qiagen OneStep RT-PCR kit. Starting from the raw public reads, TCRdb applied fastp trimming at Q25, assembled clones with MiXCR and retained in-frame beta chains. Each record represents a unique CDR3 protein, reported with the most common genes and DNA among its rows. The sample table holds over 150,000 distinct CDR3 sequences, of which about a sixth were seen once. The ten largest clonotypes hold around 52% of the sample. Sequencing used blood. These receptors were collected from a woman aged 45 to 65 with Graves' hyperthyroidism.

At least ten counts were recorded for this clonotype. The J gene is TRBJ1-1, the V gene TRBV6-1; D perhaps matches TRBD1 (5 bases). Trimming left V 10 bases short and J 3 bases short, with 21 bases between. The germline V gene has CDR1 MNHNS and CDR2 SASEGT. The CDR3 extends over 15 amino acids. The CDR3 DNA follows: TGTGCCATCCGGGGCTTACAGGTTAAAGACACTGAAGCTTTCTTT. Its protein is CAIRGLQVKDTEAFF.

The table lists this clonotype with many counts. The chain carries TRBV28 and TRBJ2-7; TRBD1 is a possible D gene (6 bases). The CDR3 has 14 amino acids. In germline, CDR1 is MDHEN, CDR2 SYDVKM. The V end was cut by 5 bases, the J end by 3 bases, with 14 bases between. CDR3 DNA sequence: TGTGCCAGCAGTACCCTCGGCAGGGGCTACGAGCAGTACTTC. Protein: CASSTLGRGYEQYF. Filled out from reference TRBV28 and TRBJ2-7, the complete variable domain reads DVKVTQSSRYLVKRTGEKVFLECVQDMDHENMFWYRQDPGLGLRLIYFSYDVKMKEKGDIPEGYSVSREKKERFSLILESASTNQTSMYLCASSTLGRGYEQYFGPGTRLTVT.

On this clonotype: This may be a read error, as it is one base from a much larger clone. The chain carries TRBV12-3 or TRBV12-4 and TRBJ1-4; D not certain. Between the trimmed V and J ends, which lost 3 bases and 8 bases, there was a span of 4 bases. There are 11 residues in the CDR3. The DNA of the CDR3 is TGTGCCAGCAGTTTTAGAGAAAAACTGTTTTTT. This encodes CASSFREKLFF.

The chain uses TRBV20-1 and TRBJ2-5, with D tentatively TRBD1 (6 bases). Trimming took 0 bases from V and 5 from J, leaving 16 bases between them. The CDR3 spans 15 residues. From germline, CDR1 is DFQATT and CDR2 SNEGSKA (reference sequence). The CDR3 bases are TGCAGTGCTAGAGATAATGTGGGGGCATGGGAGACCCAGTACTTC. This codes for CSARDNVGAWETQYF.

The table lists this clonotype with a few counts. As DNA, the CDR3 is TGCAGTGCTGTCCCCGGGACGAACAGCAATCAGCCCCAGCATTTT. This encodes CSAVPGTNSNQPQHF. The chain is built from TRBV20-1 and TRBJ1-5, with D possibly being TRBD1 (5 bases). With 5 bases removed from V and 1 base from J, the gap between germline ends came to 15 bases. CDR3 length: 15 amino acids. Germline V gene sequence: CDR1 DFQATT, CDR2 SNEGSKA (reference sequence).

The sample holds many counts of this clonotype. The CDR3 DNA reads as TGTGCCAGCAGTGACCCGGGCGTTCAGCCCCAGCATTTT. Its protein product is CASSDPGVQPQHF. This rearrangement joins TRBV6-2 or TRBV6-3 to TRBJ1-5; no clear D gene. CDR3 length equals 13 residues. CDR1 is MNHEY and CDR2 is SVGEGT in the germline V gene. V lost 5 bases and J 6 bases, leaving 11 bases between the germline ends.

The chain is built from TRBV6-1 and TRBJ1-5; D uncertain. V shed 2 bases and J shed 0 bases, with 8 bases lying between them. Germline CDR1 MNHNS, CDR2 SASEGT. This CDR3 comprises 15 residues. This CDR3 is CASSEPTLSNQPQHF. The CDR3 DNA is TGTGCCAGCAGTGAACCGACACTTAGCAATCAGCCCCAGCATTTT.

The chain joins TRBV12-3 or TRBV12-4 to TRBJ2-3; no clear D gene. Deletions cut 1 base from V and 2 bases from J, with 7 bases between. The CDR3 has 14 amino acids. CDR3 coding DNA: TGTGCCAGCAGTTTAGGGGATAACACAGATACGCAGTATTTT. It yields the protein CASSLGDNTDTQYF.

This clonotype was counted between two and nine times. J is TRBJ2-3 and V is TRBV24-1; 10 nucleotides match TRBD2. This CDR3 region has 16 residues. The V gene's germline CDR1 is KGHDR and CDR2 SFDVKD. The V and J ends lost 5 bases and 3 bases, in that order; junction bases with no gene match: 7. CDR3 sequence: CATSGWTSGRTDTQYF. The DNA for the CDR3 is TGTGCCACCAGTGGGTGGACTAGCGGAAGAACAGATACGCAGTATTTT.

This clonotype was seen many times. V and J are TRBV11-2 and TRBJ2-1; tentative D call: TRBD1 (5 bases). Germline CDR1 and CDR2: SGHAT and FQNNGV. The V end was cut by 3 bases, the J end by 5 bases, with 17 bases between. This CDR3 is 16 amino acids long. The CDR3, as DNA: TGTGCCAGCAGCTTGGTACAGGCTTTTCCGCACAATGAGCAGTTCTTC. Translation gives CASSLVQAFPHNEQFF.

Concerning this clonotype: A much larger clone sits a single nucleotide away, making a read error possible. CDR3 DNA: TGTGCCACCAACAGACCCGGGACAGCATATGGCTACACCTTC. As protein: CATNRPGTAYGYTF. The chain uses TRBV15 and TRBJ1-2; 7 bases line up with TRBD1. The CDR3 length is 14 residues. Per the germline V gene, CDR1 is LNHNV and CDR2 is YYDKDF (reference sequence).

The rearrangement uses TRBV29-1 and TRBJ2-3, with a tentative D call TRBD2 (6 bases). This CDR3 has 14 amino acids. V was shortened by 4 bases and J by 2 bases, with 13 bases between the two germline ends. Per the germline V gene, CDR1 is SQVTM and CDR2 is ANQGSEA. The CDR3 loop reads CSVVPGLHTDTQYF. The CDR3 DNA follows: TGCAGCGTTGTCCCGGGACTTCACACAGATACGCAGTATTTT.

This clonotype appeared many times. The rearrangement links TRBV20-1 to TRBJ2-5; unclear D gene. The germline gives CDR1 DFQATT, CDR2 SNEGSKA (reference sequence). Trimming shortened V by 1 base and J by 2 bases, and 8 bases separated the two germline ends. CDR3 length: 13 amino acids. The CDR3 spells CSARGNYQETQYF. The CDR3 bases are TGCAGTGCTAGAGGGAACTATCAAGAGACCCAGTACTTC.

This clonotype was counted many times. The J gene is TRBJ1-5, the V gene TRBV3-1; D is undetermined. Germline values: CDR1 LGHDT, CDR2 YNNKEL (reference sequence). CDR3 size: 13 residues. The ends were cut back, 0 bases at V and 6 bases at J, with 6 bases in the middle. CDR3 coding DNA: TGTGCCAGCAGCCAAGATCGTACTCAGCCCCAGCATTTT. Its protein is CASSQDRTQPQHF.

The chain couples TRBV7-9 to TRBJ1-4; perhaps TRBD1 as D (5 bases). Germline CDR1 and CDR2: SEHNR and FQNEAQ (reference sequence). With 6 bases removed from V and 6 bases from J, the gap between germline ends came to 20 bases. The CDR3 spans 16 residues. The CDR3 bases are TGTGCCAGCAGGGCTACCATCCTCCCGGGGGATGAAAAACTGTTTTTT. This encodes CASRATILPGDEKLFF.

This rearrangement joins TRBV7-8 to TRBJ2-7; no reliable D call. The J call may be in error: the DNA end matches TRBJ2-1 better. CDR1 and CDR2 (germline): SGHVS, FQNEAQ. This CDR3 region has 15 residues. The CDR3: CASSFPGHRTYEQFF. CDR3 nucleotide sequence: TGTGCCAGCAGCTTTCCAGGCCATAGGACCTACGAGCAGTTCTTC.